This T cell receptor (beta chain) derives from a study of Ad26.COV2.S vaccination and SARS-CoV-2 variants. As for the study in general: By the intramuscular route, Ad26.COV2.S was given once, or twice 56 days apart.

To note about this clone: Its specificity is unknown.

The CDR3 length is 14 residues. From germline, CDR1 is MNHNS and CDR2 SASEGT. V lost 2 bases, J lost 4 bases, and 9 bases lay in between. Study conclusions and caveats: The TCR breadth and depth analyses may have produced an underestimate of total T cell responses. Vaccine recipients surpassed placebo recipients in spike-specific TCR breadth.

Treatment: some 19 received Ad26.COV2.S at low or high dose, single or two shots; five or six received placebo; per-sample allocation not given. Sampling was done on day 63 after the first vaccine or placebo injection. At a Boston site, the person donating was an adult of 18-55 years. Sequencing was performed with immunoSEQ multiplex PCR; in TCRdb, only in-frame clones are kept and a portion is missing. The repertoire holds around 300,000 clones, approximately 86% seen once, with around 11% in the top ten. The clonotype originates from a person between 18 and 59 years old who received the Ad26.COV2.S COVID-19 vaccine or a placebo. The chain combines TRBV6-1 with TRBJ1-3, with D perhaps TRBD1 (6 bases). The starting material was peripheral blood, obtained in a trial of Ad26.COV2.S vaccine versus placebo. The CDR3 reads CASSERGGGNTIYF. CDR3 bases: TGTGCCAGCAGTGAAAGGGGGGGAGGAAACACCATATATTTT.